These 10 T cell receptor beta chains were all obtained from the same sample, sequenced in a study of T cell changes during pregnancy in multiple sclerosis (dated by TCRdb to between 2019 and 2020). Library preparation used the immunoSEQ multiplex PCR assay. TCRdb's version of the immuneACCESS table is confined to in-frame rearrangements and falls short of the full clone set. An unresolved V gene accounts for under half of the shortfall where checked; the remainder is of unknown origin. In this sample the table shows about 79,000 clones, about 93% of which occur a single time. The top ten clonotypes cover around 0.75% of the sample. The source material was peripheral blood, sampled in the second trimester of pregnancy. Every receptor here comes from a female donor in good health, enrolled as a control in a pregnancy study.

This chain joins TRBV5-5 and TRBJ2-5; TRBD1 agrees at 10 bases. CDR1 and CDR2 (germline): SGHKS, YYEKEE (reference sequence). Germline trimming cut 3 bases from V and 1 base from J; bases unmatched to any gene: 9. The CDR3 is 17 amino acids. For the CDR3, the DNA is TGTGCCAGCAGCTGGTACCGGGACAGGGGCCCCCAAGAGACCCAGTACTTC. Translating it yields CASSWYRDRGPQETQYF.

The chain combines TRBV7-9 with TRBJ1-2; TRBD1 aligns across 8 bases. V gave up 4 bases and J gave up 4 bases; unmatched junction bases: 8. The CDR3 is made up of 15 amino acids. Germline CDR1 reads SEHNR; CDR2 reads FQNEAQ (reference sequence). This chain's CDR3 is CASSSNGQGFYGYTF. CDR3 bases: TGTGCCAGCAGCTCAAATGGACAGGGCTTCTATGGCTACACCTTC.

The genes are TRBV2 and TRBJ2-7; 9 bases match TRBD1. The CDR3 covers 13 residues. Germline CDR1 and CDR2: SNHLY and FYNNEI. The V segment lost 9 bases and the J segment 2 bases; nucleotides outside the gene matches: 5. As DNA, the CDR3 is TGTGCCAGTAGCCGGGACAGGGCCTACGAGCAGTACTTC. Amino acid sequence: CASSRDRAYEQYF. Full variable domain (outside the CDR3, taken from reference TRBV2 and TRBJ2-7): EPEVTQTPSHQVTQMGQEVILRCVPISNHLYFYWYRQILGQKVEFLVSFYNNEISEKSEIFDDQFSVERPDGSNFTLKIRSTKLEDSAMYFCASSRDRAYEQYFGPGTRLTVT.

The chain has TRBV7-2 and TRBJ2-7; D is ambiguous. CDR1 is SGHTA, CDR2 FQGNSA, per germline. The V and J ends lost 5 bases and 0 bases respectively, with 5 bases between them. The CDR3 length is 12 residues. The CDR3 protein is CASSASSYEQYF. For the CDR3, the DNA is TGTGCCAGCAGCGCCAGCTCCTACGAGCAGTACTTC.

The DNA for the CDR3 is TGTGCCAGCAGCGCTAGCCGTTATCAGCCCCAGCATTTT. Its protein is CASSASRYQPQHF. The rearrangement uses TRBV7-6 and TRBJ1-5; no firm D call. V was shortened by 5 bases and J by 5 bases, with 10 bases between the two germline ends. This CDR3 is 13 amino acids long. Germline V gene data show CDR1 as SGHVS and CDR2 as FNYEAQ.

The genes are TRBV2 and TRBJ1-5, with TRBD1 identical over 10 bases. With 6 bases clipped from V and 4 bases from J, the junction kept 9 bases outside the gene matches. The germline gives CDR1 SNHLY, CDR2 FYNNEI. The CDR3 extends over 16 amino acids. Here the CDR3 reads CASRETGGHSNQPQHF. CDR3 nucleotides: TGTGCCAGCAGAGAGACAGGGGGCCATTCGAATCAGCCCCAGCATTTT.

This clone has just one count. This sequence joins TRBV4-3 and TRBJ2-1; 9 positions agree with TRBD2. The CDR3 length is 13 residues. Germline trimming cut 6 bases from V and 8 bases from J; bases unmatched to any gene: 5. The germline gives CDR1 LGHNA, CDR2 YSLEER. The CDR3 sequence is CASRLAGSDEQFF. The CDR3 DNA reads TGCGCCAGCAGGCTAGCGGGATCGGATGAGCAGTTCTTC.

The gene calls are TRBV4-3 and TRBJ2-1, with unresolved D. The CDR3 runs 14 residues. Germline CDR1 LGHNA, CDR2 YSLEER. The V end lost 4 bases, the J end lost 3 bases, and 10 bases lay between the germline ends. In DNA form, the CDR3 reads TGCGCCAGCAGCCCCGCAGGAATCTACAATGAGCAGTTCTTC. This codes for CASSPAGIYNEQFF.

This chain joins TRBV7-2 and TRBJ1-2, with D perhaps TRBD1 (6 bases). Germline loops: CDR1 SGHTA, CDR2 FQGNSA. This CDR3 spans 17 amino acids. V was clipped by 0 bases and J by 7 bases, with 21 bases between them. The CDR3 loop reads CASSLAPKNRDGAGYTF. CDR3 DNA sequence: TGTGCCAGCAGCTTAGCCCCAAAGAACAGGGACGGGGCTGGCTACACCTTC. The full variable domain, with the rest looked up from reference TRBV7-2 and TRBJ1-2, is GAGVSQSPSNKVTEKGKDVELRCDPISGHTALYWYRQSLGQGLEFLIYFQGNSAPDKSGLPSDRFSAERTGGSVSTLTIQRTQQEDSAVYLCASSLAPKNRDGAGYTFGSGTRLTVV.

The chain recombines TRBV7-3 with TRBJ1-2, with 8 positions matching TRBD1. CDR3 length equals 15 residues. Per germline, CDR1 SGHTA and CDR2 FQGTGA. The V and J ends lost 5 bases and 7 bases, in that order; junction bases with no gene match: 12. The chain's CDR3 is CASSPVPPGGRGYTF. CDR3 nucleotide sequence: TGTGCCAGCAGCCCCGTCCCCCCAGGGGGCCGTGGCTACACCTTC.